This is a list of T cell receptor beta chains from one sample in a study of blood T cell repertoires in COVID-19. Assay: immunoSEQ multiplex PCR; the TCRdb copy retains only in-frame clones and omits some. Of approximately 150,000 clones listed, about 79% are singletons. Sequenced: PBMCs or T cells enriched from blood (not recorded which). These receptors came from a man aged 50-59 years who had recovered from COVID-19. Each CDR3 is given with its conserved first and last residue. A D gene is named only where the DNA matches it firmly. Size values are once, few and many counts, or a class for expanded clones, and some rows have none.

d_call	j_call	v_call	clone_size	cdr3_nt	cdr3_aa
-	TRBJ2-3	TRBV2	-	TGTGCCAGCAGTGAAGCCAGCGGGACAAGCACAGATACGCAGTATTTT	CASSEASGTSTDTQYF
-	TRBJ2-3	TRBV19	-	TGTGCCAGTAAGGAGAGGGCTAGCACAGATACGCAGTATTTT	CASKERASTDTQYF
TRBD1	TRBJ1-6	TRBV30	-	TGTGCCTGGAGGGGGGACAGGGGTAATTCACCCCTCCACTTT	CAWRGDRGNSPLHF
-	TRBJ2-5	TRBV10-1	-	TGCGCCAGCAGTCCAGGGGTAGCTACGGGCCAAGAGACCCAGTACTTC	CASSPGVATGQETQYF
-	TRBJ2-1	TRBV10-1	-	TGCGCCAGCAGTAAGACTTCTTACAATGAGCAGTTCTTC	CASSKTSYNEQFF
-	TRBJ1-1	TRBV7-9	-	TGTGCCAGCAGCTTAGTCCGCTGGGGGGACACTGAAGCTTTCTTT	CASSLVRWGDTEAFF
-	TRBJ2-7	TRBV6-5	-	TGTGCCAGCAATCAACTCTACGAGCAGTACTTC	CASNQLYEQYF
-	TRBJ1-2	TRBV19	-	TGTGCCAGTAGTATAGCGTCAGGGAACTATGGCTACACCTTC	CASSIASGNYGYTF
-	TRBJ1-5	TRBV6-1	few	TGTGCCAGCAGTGAATCGGGGGTACAGCCCCAGCATTTT	CASSESGVQPQHF
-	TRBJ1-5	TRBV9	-	TGTGCCAGCAGCCTCAGTGAATATAGCAATCAGCCCCAGCATTTT	CASSLSEYSNQPQHF
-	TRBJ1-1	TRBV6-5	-	TGTGCCAGCAGTTACCGGAGACGACCGAACACTGAAGCTTTCTTT	CASSYRRRPNTEAFF
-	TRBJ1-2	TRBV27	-	TGTGCCAGCAGTGAGGCCGGGACTTCGCGCTATGGCTACACCTTC	CASSEAGTSRYGYTF
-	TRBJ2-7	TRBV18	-	TGTGCCAGCTCACCACCGGGACTCAATAAACCCTACGAGCAGTACTTC	CASSPPGLNKPYEQYF
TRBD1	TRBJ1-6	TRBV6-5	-	TGTGCCAGCAGTTACCGGGACAGGGAGTCACCCCTCCACTTT	CASSYRDRESPLHF
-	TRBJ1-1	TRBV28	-	TGTGCCAGCAGTTTGGGGGGGATGAACACTGAAGCTTTCTTT	CASSLGGMNTEAFF
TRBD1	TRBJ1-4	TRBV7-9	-	TGTGCCAGCAGCCGTGGGACAGATGAAAAACTGTTTTTT	CASSRGTDEKLFF
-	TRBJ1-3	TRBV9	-	TGTGCCAGCAGCGTAGAAGGGGCTGGAAACACCATATATTTT	CASSVEGAGNTIYF
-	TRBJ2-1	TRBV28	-	TGTGCCAGCAGTCCATCAACCGGGACAAGATTCAACAATGAGCAGTTCTTC	CASSPSTGTRFNNEQFF
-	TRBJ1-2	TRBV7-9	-	TGTGCCAGCAGCTTAGACGAGGGCGTCTATGGCTACACCTTC	CASSLDEGVYGYTF
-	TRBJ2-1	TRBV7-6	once	TGTGCCAGCAGCGCCGCGTCGGTCTATGAGCAGTTCTTC	CASSAASVYEQFF
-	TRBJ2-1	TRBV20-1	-	TGCAGTGCTAGTCAAACAGTGGCGGGGAATGAGCAGTTCTTC	CSASQTVAGNEQFF
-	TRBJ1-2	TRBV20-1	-	TGCAGTGCAACGGGACTCTATGGCTACACCTTC	CSATGLYGYTF
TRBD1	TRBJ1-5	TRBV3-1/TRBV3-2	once	TGTGCCAGCAGCCTGGGACAGACTCAGCCCCAGCATTTT	CASSLGQTQPQHF
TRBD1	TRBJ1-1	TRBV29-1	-	TGCAGCGGAAACAGGGGGCCGACTGAAGCTTTCTTT	CSGNRGPTEAFF
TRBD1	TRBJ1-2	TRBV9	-	TGTGCCAGCAGCGTAGACAGGGGGCTTAGTGGCTACACCTTC	CASSVDRGLSGYTF
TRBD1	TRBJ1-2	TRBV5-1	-	TGCGCCAGCAGACGACAGGGAAACTATGGCTACACCTTC	CASRRQGNYGYTF
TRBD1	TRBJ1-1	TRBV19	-	TGTGCCAGTAGTATTGTTTCAGGGGGCCACACTGAAGCTTTCTTT	CASSIVSGGHTEAFF
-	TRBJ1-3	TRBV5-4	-	TGTGCCAGCAGCTTCAGGTCGGAGGGCTCTGGAAACACCATATATTTT	CASSFRSEGSGNTIYF
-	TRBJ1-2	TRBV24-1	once	TGTGCCACCAGTGACTCGGGGGGTTATGGCTACACCTTC	CATSDSGGYGYTF
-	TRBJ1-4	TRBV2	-	TGTGCCAGCAGTGAGAGAAGGGGGAACGAAAAACTGTTTTTT	CASSERRGNEKLFF
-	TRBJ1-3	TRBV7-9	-	TGTGCCAGCAGCGGACGCAGGGAACGCTCTGGAAACACCATATATTTT	CASSGRRERSGNTIYF
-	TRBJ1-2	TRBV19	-	TGTGCCAGCAGATACTCTACAGGGTCTGGCTACACCTTC	CASRYSTGSGYTF
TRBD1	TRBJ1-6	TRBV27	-	TGTGCCAGCAGTTTCTTCGACAGGGTTAGGGGTGGTTCACCCCTCCACTTT	CASSFFDRVRGGSPLHF
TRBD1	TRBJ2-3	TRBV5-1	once	TGCGCCAGCGCAGGGACAGCAACTAGCACAGATACGCAGTATTTT	CASAGTATSTDTQYF
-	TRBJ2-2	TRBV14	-	TGTGCCAGCAGCCTACTAGGGTTCATGGGAGCTGACACCGGGGAGCTGTTTTTT	CASSLLGFMGADTGELFF
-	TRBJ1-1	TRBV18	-	TGTGCCAGCTCCCTTGGACAGAACACTGAAGCTTTCTTT	CASSLGQNTEAFF
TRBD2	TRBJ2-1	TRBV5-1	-	TGCGCCAGCAGCTTGTCTAGCGGGGGATACAATGAGCAGTTCTTC	CASSLSSGGYNEQFF
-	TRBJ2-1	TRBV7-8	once	TGTGCCAGCAGCGGCGGGGTCATCTCCTACAATGAGCAGTTCTTC	CASSGGVISYNEQFF
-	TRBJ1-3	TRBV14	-	TGTGCCAGCAAACAGGAGCTCTCTGGAAACACCATATATTTT	CASKQELSGNTIYF
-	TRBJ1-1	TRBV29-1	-	TGCAGCGTGGCGGCGGTAGTGAACACTGAAGCTTTCTTT	CSVAAVVNTEAFF
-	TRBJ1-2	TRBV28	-	TGTGCCAGCAGTTCCTTGACACCAAACTATGGCTACACCTTC	CASSSLTPNYGYTF
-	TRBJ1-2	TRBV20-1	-	TGCAGTGCTAGTAGAGCCGCTGATTATGGCTACACCTTC	CSASRAADYGYTF
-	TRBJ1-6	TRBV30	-	TGTGCCTGGAGTGGGGGCCTTGATAATTCACCCCTCCACTTT	CAWSGGLDNSPLHF
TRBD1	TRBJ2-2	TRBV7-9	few	TGTGCCATCCGATCCGGGACAGGGTTTTTCTTGAACACCGGGGAGCTGTTTTTT	CAIRSGTGFFLNTGELFF
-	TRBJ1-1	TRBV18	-	TGTGCCAGCTCACCGCAGACTCAGGGTATGGGGAACACTGAAGCTTTCTTT	CASSPQTQGMGNTEAFF
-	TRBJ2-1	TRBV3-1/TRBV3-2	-	TGTGCCAGCAGCCAAGCTCAGGGGCGAGGTGAGCAGTTCTTC	CASSQAQGRGEQFF
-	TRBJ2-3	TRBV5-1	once	TGCGCCAGCAGCCACAAGGACGGGGGAGATACGCAGTATTTT	CASSHKDGGDTQYF
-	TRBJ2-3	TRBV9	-	TGTGCCAGCAGCTTGAGGAGGGGAGGCACAGATACGCAGTATTTT	CASSLRRGGTDTQYF
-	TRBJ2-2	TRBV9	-	TGTGCCAGCAGCGTAGAATGGGCTCCGAACACCGGGGAGCTGTTTTTT	CASSVEWAPNTGELFF
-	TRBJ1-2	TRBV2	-	TGTGCCAGCAGTGACCGGCTAGGTACGGTCGGCTACACCTTC	CASSDRLGTVGYTF
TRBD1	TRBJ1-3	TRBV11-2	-	TGTGCCAGCAGCTTAATGGGACAGGGGATTTTCGTTGGAAACACCATATATTTT	CASSLMGQGIFVGNTIYF
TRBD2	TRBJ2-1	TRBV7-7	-	TGTGCTAGCAGCCCGTGGACTAGCAATGAGCAGTTCTTC	CASSPWTSNEQFF
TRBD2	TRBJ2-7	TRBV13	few	TGTGCCAGCAGCTTTATAAGCGGGGCCTACGAGCAGTACTTC	CASSFISGAYEQYF
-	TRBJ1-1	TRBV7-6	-	TGTGCCAGCAGCCCCCTCGGGGGGGAAGCTTTCTTT	CASSPLGGEAFF
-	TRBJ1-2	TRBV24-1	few	TGTGCCACCAGTGTAACAGGGAACTATGGCTACACCTTC	CATSVTGNYGYTF
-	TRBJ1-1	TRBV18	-	TGTGCCAGCTCACCTTATTCAGACACTGAAGCTTTCTTT	CASSPYSDTEAFF
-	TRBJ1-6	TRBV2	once	TGTGCCAGCAGTGGCGAGAGCTCCTATAATTCACCCCTCCACTTT	CASSGESSYNSPLHF
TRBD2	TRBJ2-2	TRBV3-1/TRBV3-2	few	TGTGCCAGCAGCAGGAAAGCGGGGGGGCATACCGGGGAGCTGTTTTTT	CASSRKAGGHTGELFF
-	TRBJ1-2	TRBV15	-	TGTGCCACCAGCAGAGTCCGTAATCCCCTTCTGGGGCTTGGCTACACCTTC	CATSRVRNPLLGLGYTF
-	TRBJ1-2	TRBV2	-	TGTGCCAGCAGTGTGTCAGGGTACTATGGCTACACCTTC	CASSVSGYYGYTF